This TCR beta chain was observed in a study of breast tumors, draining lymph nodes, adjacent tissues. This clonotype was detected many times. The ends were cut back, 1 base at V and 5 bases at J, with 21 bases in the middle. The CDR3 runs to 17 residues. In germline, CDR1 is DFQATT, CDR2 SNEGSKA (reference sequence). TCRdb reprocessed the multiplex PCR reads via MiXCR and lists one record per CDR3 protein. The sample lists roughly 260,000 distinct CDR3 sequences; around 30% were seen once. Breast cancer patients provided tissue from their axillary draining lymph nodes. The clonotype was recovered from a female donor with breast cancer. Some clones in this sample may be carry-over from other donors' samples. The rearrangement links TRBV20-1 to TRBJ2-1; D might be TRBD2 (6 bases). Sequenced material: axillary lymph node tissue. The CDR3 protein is CSARGGTGGIIHNEQFF. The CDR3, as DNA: TGCAGTGCTAGAGGTGGGACGGGCGGGATTATCCACAATGAGCAGTTCTTC.